This T cell receptor (beta chain) is from a study of radiotherapy plus CTLA-4 blockade in lung cancer. Germline V CDR1 and CDR2: SEHNR, FQNEAQ (reference sequence). V was pared by 5 bases and J by 0 bases, with 11 bases between. The CDR3 runs 15 residues. Study observations and caveats: The study found tumor-derived TCR clones expanded in blood after radiotherapy plus ipilimumab. Interferon-beta and early blood T cell clone dynamics reportedly predicted response best.

This clone was counted once. What it binds is not known. TCRdb keeps only in-frame clones here, not all; method: immunoSEQ multiplex PCR. This table holds about 88,000 clones, roughly 70% found once. V gene TRBV7-9 combines with J gene TRBJ1-5, with D perhaps TRBD1 (5 bases). This material consisted of peripheral blood, taken from a patient treated with radiotherapy plus ipilimumab. The sequence came from a human donor with non-small cell lung cancer that progressed on radiotherapy plus ipilimumab. CDR3 DNA sequence: TGTGCCAGCAGCCTAACGACAGTTAGCAATCAGCCCCAGCATTTT. As protein: CASSLTTVSNQPQHF.